These 19 T cell receptor beta chains originate from one sample sequenced in a study of cytomegalovirus exposure and HLA in healthy donors (dated 2017 in TCRdb). The library relied on the immunoSEQ multiplex PCR assay. For the multiplex PCR, a mixture combining 60 forward primers for TCR Vbeta segments and 13 reverse primers for TCR Jbeta segments was used. The immuneACCESS repertoire file appears here via TCRdb, limited to in-frame rearrangements. These files lack a portion of the clones; in checked studies, under half of the deficit traces to unresolved V genes, and the cause of the others is not known. The sample table contains 75,000 to 90,000 clones; only one count was recorded for around 79% of them. Jointly, the top ten make up 5.5% of the sample. The sequenced sample was PBMCs. Receptors were obtained from a male donor in good health and CMV-seropositive.

This clone is a singleton in its sample. This chain uses TRBV5-1 with TRBJ2-1, with a weak D call TRBD2 (5 bases). Germline CDR1 reads SGHRS; CDR2 reads YFSETQ. V was cut by 0 bases and J by 6 bases, with 10 bases left in between. The CDR3 loop spans 14 amino acids. The DNA for the CDR3 is TGCGCCAGCAGCTTGGTTTTTAGCGTCAATGAGCAGTTCTTC. Amino acids: CASSLVFSVNEQFF.

This chain uses TRBV5-1 with TRBJ2-3, with TRBD2 identical over 16 bases. V dropped 4 bases and J dropped 8; count of bases not matched to a gene: 4. Germline-derived CDR1 and CDR2 are SGHRS and YFSETQ. The CDR3 covers 15 residues. The CDR3 DNA reads as TGCGCCAGCAGCCCGGGACTAGCGGGAGGGGGTACGCAGTATTTT. Translated: CASSPGLAGGGTQYF.

There are a few counts of this clone. The gene calls are TRBV4-1 and TRBJ2-2, with 9 bases that match TRBD1. The V gene's germline CDR1 is MGHRA and CDR2 YSYEKL. The ends lost 2 bases at V and 4 bases at J; junction bases unmatched: 5. The CDR3 runs to 16 residues. In DNA form, the CDR3 reads TGCGCCAGCAGCCAATGGGACAGGGTGGGCACCGGGGAGCTGTTTTTT. Translation gives CASSQWDRVGTGELFF.

This chain uses TRBV10-3 with TRBJ1-3; 12 positions match TRBD1. V gave up 10 bases and J gave up 7 bases; unmatched junction bases: 2. The CDR3 covers 12 residues. CDR1 is ENHRY and CDR2 is SYGVKD in the germline V gene. The CDR3 DNA is TGTGCCACGGGGACAGGGGGCAACACCATATATTTT. It yields the protein CATGTGGNTIYF.

V usage is TRBV7-9 and J usage is TRBJ1-2; D is possibly TRBD1 (5 bases). V dropped 3 bases and J dropped 2 bases, with 10 bases sitting between them. CDR1 is SEHNR and CDR2 is FQNEAQ in the germline V gene (reference sequence). This CDR3 contains 14 residues. This chain's CDR3 is CASSFGGENYGYTF. The CDR3 DNA reads as TGTGCCAGCAGCTTCGGGGGAGAGAACTATGGCTACACCTTC.

The chain carries TRBV7-2 and TRBJ2-1, with a possible D match to TRBD2 (6 bases). V was cut by 7 bases and J by 6 bases, with 16 bases left in between. This CDR3 has 14 amino acids. Germline V gene sequence: CDR1 SGHTA, CDR2 FQGNSA. The CDR3 DNA reads as TGTGCCAGCACCCCTCACGGGGGTTTCAATGAGCAGTTCTTC. Its protein product is CASTPHGGFNEQFF.

The chain links TRBV18 to TRBJ2-3; 10 bases match TRBD2. This CDR3 contains 16 residues. CDR1 is KGHSH and CDR2 is LQKENI in the germline V gene. V lost 1 base to trimming and J lost 5 bases; unmatched junction nucleotides: 6. The CDR3 spells CASSPRPSGREDTQYF. CDR3 bases: TGTGCCAGCTCACCACGTCCTAGCGGGAGAGAAGATACGCAGTATTTT.

V and J are TRBV9 and TRBJ2-7; D possibly corresponds to TRBD1 (6 bases). This CDR3 comprises 15 residues. Trimming stripped 0 bases from V and 2 bases from J, with 12 bases between. Germline V lookup: CDR1 SGDLS, CDR2 YYNGEE. CDR3 DNA: TGTGCCAGCAGCGTAGAACAGGGTCCCACCTACGAGCAGTACTTC. Protein sequence: CASSVEQGPTYEQYF.

This chain joins TRBV5-5 and TRBJ2-7, with TRBD2 identical over 14 bases. The CDR3 totals 15 residues. Germline V gene sequence: CDR1 SGHKS, CDR2 YYEKEE (reference sequence). V shed 7 bases, J shed 5 bases, and the junction held 8 bases outside the gene matches. The CDR3 is CASGTSGRANDEQYF. CDR3 DNA sequence: TGTGCCAGCGGGACTAGCGGGAGAGCCAACGACGAGCAGTACTTC.

The chain links TRBV7-3 to TRBJ2-2; unclear D gene. Trimming removed 3 bases from V and 3 bases from J, with 2 bases in between. The CDR3 spans 12 residues. CDR1 and CDR2 (germline): SGHTA, FQGTGA. The CDR3 region has the DNA TGTGCCAGCAGCTTCGACACCGGGGAGCTGTTTTTT. Protein: CASSFDTGELFF.

This clone appeared a few times. This same CDR3 is encoded by further DNA sequences in the sample. This chain connects TRBV5-4 to TRBJ1-1; no firm D call. The CDR3 has 13 amino acids. V shed 3 bases and J shed 2 bases, with 8 bases lying between them. Germline CDR1 SGHNT, CDR2 YYREEE (reference sequence). The CDR3 DNA follows: TGTGCCAGCAGCTCTCAGATTAACACTGAAGCTTTCTTT. It codes for CASSSQINTEAFF.

This chain links TRBV6-1 with TRBJ1-3; the D is unclear. Germline CDR1 reads MNHNS; CDR2 reads SASEGT. Trimming shortened V by 6 bases and J by 0 bases, and 12 bases separated the two germline ends. The CDR3 is made up of 15 amino acids. CDR3 amino acids: CASSREQHSGNTIYF. Here the CDR3 DNA reads TGTGCCAGCAGCAGAGAACAGCACTCTGGAAACACCATATATTTT.

This clone was seen only once. The rearrangement joins TRBV11-3 to TRBJ2-2, with TRBD2 identical over 7 bases. Trimming at V came to 8 bases and at J to 7 bases, leaving 16 bases not matched to a gene. This CDR3 is 16 amino acids long. Looked up from germline, CDR1 is SGHNT and CDR2 is YENEEA. The CDR3 DNA reads as TGTGCCAGCCCCCCATCCGCGGGGGAACGTTTCGGGGAGCTGTTTTTT. It translates to CASPPSAGERFGELFF.

The chain links TRBV11-2 to TRBJ2-7; 10 bases map to TRBD2. CDR1 and CDR2 (germline): SGHAT, FQNNGV. The CDR3 has 17 residues. With V trimmed by 4 bases and J by 6 bases, 15 bases remained unmatched. CDR3: CASSSFARVAGGCEQYF. In DNA form, the CDR3 reads TGTGCCAGCAGCTCTTTCGCACGGGTAGCGGGGGGATGCGAGCAGTACTTC.

The chain recombines TRBV19 with TRBJ2-1; 9 bases align to TRBD1. After removal of 4 bases from V and 1 base from J, the junction contained 2 bases not matched to a gene. CDR3 size: 15 residues. Germline CDR1 reads LNHDA; CDR2 reads SQIVND (reference sequence). The CDR3 coding sequence is TGTGCCAGTAGTACACAGGGGGCTTCCTACAATGAGCAGTTCTTC. Amino acid sequence: CASSTQGASYNEQFF.

The chain couples TRBV29-1 to TRBJ2-5, with a weak D call TRBD1 (6 bases). The DNA end is more similar to TRBJ2-7, so the J call may be wrong. Germline V lookup: CDR1 SQVTM, CDR2 ANQGSEA. The CDR3 is 12 amino acids. The CDR3 nucleotides read TGCAGCGTTGTCTACAGGGAGTGCGAGCAGTACTTC. This codes for CSVVYRECEQYF.

The rearrangement links TRBV6-5 to TRBJ2-7; D is possibly TRBD2 (5 bases). Germline CDR1 and CDR2: MNHEY and SVGAGI. Trimming removed 2 bases from V and 4 bases from J, with 12 bases in between. CDR3 length: 14 residues. CDR3 sequence: CASSYRRTFYEQYF. The CDR3 DNA is TGTGCCAGCAGTTACCGGAGGACTTTTTACGAGCAGTACTTC.

The chain couples TRBV19 to TRBJ1-4; D gene uncertain. Trimming pared 3 bases from V and 4 bases from J, leaving 9 bases between. Per the germline V gene, CDR1 is LNHDA and CDR2 is SQIVND (reference sequence). CDR3 size: 14 residues. CDR3 bases: TGTGCCAGTAGTATGGTGGACTTTAATGAAAAACTGTTTTTT. This gives the protein CASSMVDFNEKLFF.

This chain joins TRBV19 and TRBJ1-2; D uncertain. This CDR3 region has 14 residues. Per germline, CDR1 LNHDA and CDR2 SQIVND (reference sequence). V was trimmed by 5 bases and J by 8 bases, leaving 18 bases between them. The chain's CDR3 is CASSLGSIGGGYTF. In DNA, the CDR3 is TGTGCCAGTAGTCTCGGCTCCATCGGCGGAGGCTACACCTTC.